The present T cell receptor beta chain was sequenced within a study of cytomegalovirus exposure and HLA in healthy donors. Background on the study: In an earlier analysis, 117 million unique TCR beta sequences were found from 150 million to 200 million T cells. There were fewer than 500 genotyped donors. Of these, roughly 80% fell in the genetic ancestry cluster associated with self-reported Caucasian donors.

This clone showed up just once. Primers included in the PCR were 60 Vbeta and 13 Jbeta primers. Measured with immunoSEQ multiplex PCR; TCRdb has only the in-frame clones, and not every one. The sample holds under 150,000 clones; approximately 72% are singletons and the top ten take 2% to 2.5%. Germline CDR1 and CDR2: MGHRA and YSYEKL. This CDR3 contains 18 residues. Trimming removed 3 bases from V and 2 bases from J; junction bases left unmatched: 11. The V call is TRBV4-1, the J call TRBJ2-1; TRBD1 agrees at 9 bases. Sample: PBMCs. This clonotype was sampled from a man aged 35 to 55 in good health and CMV-seronegative. CDR3 coding DNA: TGCGCCAGCAGCCAGGGCAAGACACGGGACAGGGCCTACAATGAGCAGTTCTTC. It translates to CASSQGKTRDRAYNEQFF.